This T cell receptor (beta chain) was documented in a study of STAT3 mutations in large granular lymphocyte leukemia. General study findings and limits: At least one immunodominant TCR beta clonotype appeared in every T-cell large granular lymphocyte leukemia patient. Suggested: STAT3 mutation was not the ancestral event for these clonal expansions. All newly emerging clones after therapy were STAT3 wild type.

About 40,000 productive templates were obtained per sample on average. Profiling relied on immunoSEQ multiplex PCR, and the TCRdb table lists in-frame clones only, not all of them. The table has over 10,000 clones, 80% to 90% seen once; the top ten hold 12%. The CDR3 runs to 14 residues. From germline, CDR1 is KGHSH and CDR2 LQKENI. About this clone: Its matching antigen is unknown.

The sequence was obtained from a human donor with T large granular lymphocyte leukemia. Some clones in this sample may be carry-over from other donors' samples. The material sequenced was PBMCs. J is TRBJ2-5 and V is TRBV18; D is possibly TRBD1 (5 bases). The DNA end is more similar to TRBJ2-7, so the J call may be wrong. The CDR3 reads CASSPPKDTYEQYF. The CDR3 DNA sequence: TGTGCCAGCTCACCACCGAAGGACACTTACGAGCAGTACTTC.